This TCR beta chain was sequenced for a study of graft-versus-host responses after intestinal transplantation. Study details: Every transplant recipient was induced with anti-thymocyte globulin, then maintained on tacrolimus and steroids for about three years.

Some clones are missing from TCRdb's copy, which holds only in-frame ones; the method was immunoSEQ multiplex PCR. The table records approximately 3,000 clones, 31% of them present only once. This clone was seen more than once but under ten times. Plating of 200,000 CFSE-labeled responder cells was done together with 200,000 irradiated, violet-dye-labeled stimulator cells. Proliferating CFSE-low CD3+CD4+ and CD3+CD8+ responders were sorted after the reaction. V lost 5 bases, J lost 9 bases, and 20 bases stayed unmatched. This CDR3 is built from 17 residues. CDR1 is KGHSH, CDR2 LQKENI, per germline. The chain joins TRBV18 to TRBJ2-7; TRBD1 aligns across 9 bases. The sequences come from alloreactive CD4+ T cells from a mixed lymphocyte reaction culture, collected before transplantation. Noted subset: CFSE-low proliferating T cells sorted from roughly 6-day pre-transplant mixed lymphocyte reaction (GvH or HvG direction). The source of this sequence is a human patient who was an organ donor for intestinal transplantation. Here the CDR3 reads CASSTSMSGQGSSLQYF. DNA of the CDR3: TGTGCCAGCTCAACCAGTATGTCGGGACAGGGCTCGTCATTGCAGTACTTC. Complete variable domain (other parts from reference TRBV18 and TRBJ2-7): NAGVMQNPRHLVRRRGQEARLRCSPMKGHSHVYWYRQLPEEGLKFMVYLQKENIIDESGMPKERFSAEFPKEGPSILRIQQVVRGDSAAYFCASSTSMSGQGSSLQYFGPGTRLTVT.